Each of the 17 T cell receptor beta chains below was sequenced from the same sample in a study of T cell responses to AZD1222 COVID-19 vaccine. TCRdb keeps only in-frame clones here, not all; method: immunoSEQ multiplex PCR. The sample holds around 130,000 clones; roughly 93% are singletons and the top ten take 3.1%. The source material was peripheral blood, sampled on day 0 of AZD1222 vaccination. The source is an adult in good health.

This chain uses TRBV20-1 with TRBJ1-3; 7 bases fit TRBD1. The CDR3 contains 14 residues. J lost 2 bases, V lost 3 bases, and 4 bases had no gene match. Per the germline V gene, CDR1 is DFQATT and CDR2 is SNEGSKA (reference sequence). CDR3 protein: CSASRDSTGNTIYF. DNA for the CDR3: TGCAGTGCTAGTAGGGACAGCACTGGAAACACCATATATTTT.

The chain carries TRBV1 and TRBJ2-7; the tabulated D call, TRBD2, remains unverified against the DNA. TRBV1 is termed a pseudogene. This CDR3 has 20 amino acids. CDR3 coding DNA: TGCACCAGCAGCCAAGAGGGACTAGCGGGATATGACAAGAACTCCTACGAGCAGTACTTC. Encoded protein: CTSSQEGLAGYDKNSYEQYF.

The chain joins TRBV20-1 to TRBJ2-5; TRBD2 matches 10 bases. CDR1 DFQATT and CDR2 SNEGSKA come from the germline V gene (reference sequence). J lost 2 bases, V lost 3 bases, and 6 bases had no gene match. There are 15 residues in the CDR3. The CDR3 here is CSASMASGGQETQYF. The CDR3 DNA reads TGCAGTGCTAGTATGGCTAGCGGGGGTCAAGAGACCCAGTACTTC.

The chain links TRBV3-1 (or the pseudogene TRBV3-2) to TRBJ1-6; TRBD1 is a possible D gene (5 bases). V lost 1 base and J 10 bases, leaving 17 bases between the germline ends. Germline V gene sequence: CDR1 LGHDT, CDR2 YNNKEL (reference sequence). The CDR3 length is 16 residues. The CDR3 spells CASSQGWGGKGSPLHF. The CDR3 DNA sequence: TGTGCCAGCAGCCAAGGTTGGGGCGGGAAAGGCTCACCCCTCCACTTT.

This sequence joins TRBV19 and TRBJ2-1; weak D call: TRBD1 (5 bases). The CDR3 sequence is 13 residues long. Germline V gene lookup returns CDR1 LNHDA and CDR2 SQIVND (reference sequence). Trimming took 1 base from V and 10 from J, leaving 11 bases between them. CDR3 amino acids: CASSIGQQGEQFF. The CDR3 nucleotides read TGTGCCAGTAGTATAGGTCAGCAGGGAGAGCAGTTCTTC.

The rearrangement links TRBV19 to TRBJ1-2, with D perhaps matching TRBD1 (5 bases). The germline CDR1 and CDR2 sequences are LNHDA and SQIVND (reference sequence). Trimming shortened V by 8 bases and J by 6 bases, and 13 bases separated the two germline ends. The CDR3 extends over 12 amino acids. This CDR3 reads CASLTGTDGYTF. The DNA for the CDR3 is TGTGCCAGTTTAACCGGGACGGATGGCTACACCTTC.

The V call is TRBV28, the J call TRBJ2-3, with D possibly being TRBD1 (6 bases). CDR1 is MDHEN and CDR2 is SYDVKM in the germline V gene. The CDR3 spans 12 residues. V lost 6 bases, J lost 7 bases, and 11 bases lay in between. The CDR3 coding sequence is TGTGCCAGCAGAAGTCAGGGGAATACGCAGTATTTT. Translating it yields CASRSQGNTQYF.

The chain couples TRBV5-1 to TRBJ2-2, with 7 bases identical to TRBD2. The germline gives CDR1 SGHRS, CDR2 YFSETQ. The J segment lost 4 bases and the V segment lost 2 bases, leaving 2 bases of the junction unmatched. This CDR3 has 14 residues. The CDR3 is CASSLGGSTGELFF. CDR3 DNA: TGCGCCAGCAGCTTAGGCGGGAGCACCGGGGAGCTGTTTTTT.

The CDR3 region has the DNA TGTGCCAGCAGACGAGACAGGGGGATAACTAATGAAAAACTGTTTTTT. Translating gives CASRRDRGITNEKLFF. The chain carries TRBV28 and TRBJ1-4, with 9 bases lining up with TRBD1. From germline, CDR1 is MDHEN and CDR2 SYDVKM. The V and J ends lost 6 bases and 1 base, in that order; junction bases with no gene match: 6. This CDR3 comprises 16 residues.

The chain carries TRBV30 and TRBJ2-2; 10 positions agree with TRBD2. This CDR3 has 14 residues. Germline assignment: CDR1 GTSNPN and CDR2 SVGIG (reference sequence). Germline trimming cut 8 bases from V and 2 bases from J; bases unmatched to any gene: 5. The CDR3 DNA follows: TGTGCCCGAACTAGCGGGGCAAACACCGGGGAGCTGTTTTTT. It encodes CARTSGANTGELFF.

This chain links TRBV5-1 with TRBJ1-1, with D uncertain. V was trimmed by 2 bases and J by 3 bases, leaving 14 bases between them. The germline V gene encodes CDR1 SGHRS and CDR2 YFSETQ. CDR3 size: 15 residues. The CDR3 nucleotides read TGCGCCAGCAGCTTCCGGAGGTCCGTTTACACTGAAGCTTTCTTT. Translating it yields CASSFRRSVYTEAFF.

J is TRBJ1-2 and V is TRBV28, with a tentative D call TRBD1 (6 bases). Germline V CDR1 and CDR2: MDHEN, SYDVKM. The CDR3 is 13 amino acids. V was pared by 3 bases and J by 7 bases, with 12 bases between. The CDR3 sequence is CASSFNQGIGYTF. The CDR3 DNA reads TGTGCCAGCAGTTTCAACCAGGGGATTGGCTACACCTTC.

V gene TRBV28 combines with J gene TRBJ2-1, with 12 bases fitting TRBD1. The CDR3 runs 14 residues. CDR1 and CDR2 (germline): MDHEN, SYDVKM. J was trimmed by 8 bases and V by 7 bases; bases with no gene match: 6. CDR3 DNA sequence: TGTGCCAGCAACCTCGGGACAGGGGGCGATGAGCAGTTCTTC. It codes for CASNLGTGGDEQFF.

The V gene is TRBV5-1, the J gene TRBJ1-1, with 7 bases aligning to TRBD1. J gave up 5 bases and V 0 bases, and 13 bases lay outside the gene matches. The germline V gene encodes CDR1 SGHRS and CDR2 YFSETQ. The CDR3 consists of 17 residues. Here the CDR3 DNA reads TGCGCCAGCAGCTTGGGTCAGGGGGGCAATTCGTTTACTGAAGCTTTCTTT. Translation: CASSLGQGGNSFTEAFF.

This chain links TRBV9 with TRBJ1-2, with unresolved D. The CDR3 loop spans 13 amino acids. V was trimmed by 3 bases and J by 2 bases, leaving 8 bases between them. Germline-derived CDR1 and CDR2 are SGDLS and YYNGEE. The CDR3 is CASSARANYGYTF. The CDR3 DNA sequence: TGTGCCAGCAGCGCAAGGGCGAACTATGGCTACACCTTC. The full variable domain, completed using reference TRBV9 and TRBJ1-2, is DSGVTQTPKHLITATGQRVTLRCSPRSGDLSVYWYQQSLDQGLQFLIQYYNGEERAKGNILERFSAQQFPDLHSELNLSSLELGDSALYFCASSARANYGYTFGSGTRLTVV.

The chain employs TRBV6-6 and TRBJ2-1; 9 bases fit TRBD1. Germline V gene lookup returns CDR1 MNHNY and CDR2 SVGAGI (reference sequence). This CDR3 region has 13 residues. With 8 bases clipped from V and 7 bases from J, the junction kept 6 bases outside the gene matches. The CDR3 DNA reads TGTGCCAGCCTAGGACAGGGGTATAATGAGCAGTTCTTC. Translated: CASLGQGYNEQFF.

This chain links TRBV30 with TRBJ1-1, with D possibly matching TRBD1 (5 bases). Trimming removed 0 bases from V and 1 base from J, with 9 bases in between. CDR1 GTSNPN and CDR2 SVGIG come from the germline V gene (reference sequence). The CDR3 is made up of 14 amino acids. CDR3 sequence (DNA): TGTGCCTGGAGTGTGGGGACGGAGAACACTGAAGCTTTCTTT. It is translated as CAWSVGTENTEAFF.